A single sample is the source of the 27 T cell receptor beta chains below, sequenced in a study of blood T cells in healthy people across ages. The second PCR ran about 6 to 11 cycles with a sample-barcoded 5' primer and J-beta primers. TCRdb analysed the 5' RACE reads with MiXCR anew, one entry per CDR3 protein. The repertoire has fewer than 2,000,000 distinct CDR3 sequences, roughly two fifths of them found once; the top ten carry under 25%. The sample taken for sequencing was blood. Source of these receptors: a human donor in good health.

This clonotype was detected many times. The chain is built from TRBV7-2 and TRBJ2-5; no clear D. The V end lost 1 base, the J end lost 5 bases, and 8 bases lay between the germline ends. Looked up from germline, CDR1 is SGHTA and CDR2 is FQGNSA. The CDR3 is 13 residues long. The DNA of the CDR3 is TGTGCCAGCAGCTTAGTAGTATCGGAGACCCAGTACTTC. The encoded protein is CASSLVVSETQYF. The variable domain in full, completed from reference TRBV7-2 and TRBJ2-5, reads GAGVSQSPSNKVTEKGKDVELRCDPISGHTALYWYRQSLGQGLEFLIYFQGNSAPDKSGLPSDRFSAERTGGSVSTLTIQRTQQEDSAVYLCASSLVVSETQYFGPGTRLLVL.

This clonotype was found a few times. The rearrangement links TRBV15 to TRBJ1-2; D remains unclear. The CDR3 covers 15 residues. V lost 6 bases and J 7 bases, leaving 21 bases between the germline ends. The V gene's germline CDR1 is LNHNV and CDR2 YYDKDF (reference sequence). DNA of the CDR3: TGTGCCACCAGTCGGGGAGCACCCCCGTTTAGTGGCTACACCTTC. Amino acid sequence: CATSRGAPPFSGYTF.

The gene calls are TRBV7-2 and TRBJ2-3, with 7 bases fitting TRBD1. The CDR3 totals 17 residues. J was trimmed by 4 bases and V by 0 bases; bases with no gene match: 10. Germline V gives CDR1 SGHTA, CDR2 FQGNSA. CDR3 in amino acids: CASSLALGRGSADTQYF. The CDR3 nucleotides are TGTGCCAGCAGCTTAGCGCTCGGCAGGGGGTCTGCAGATACGCAGTATTTT.

This clonotype came up many times. This chain uses TRBV12-3 or TRBV12-4 with TRBJ1-5; 7 bases align to TRBD1. Unmatched junction bases numbered 4, after V lost 6 bases and J lost 2 bases. This CDR3 has 14 residues. The CDR3 DNA reads TGTGCCAGCAGCTTAACAGGGGGCAATCAGCCCCAGCATTTT. This translates into CASSLTGGNQPQHF.

The rearrangement uses TRBV28 and TRBJ2-1; 7 bases align to TRBD1. Germline CDR1 and CDR2: MDHEN and SYDVKM. CDR3 length equals 14 residues. The V gene end was trimmed by 5 bases and the J gene end by 12 bases; junction bases not matched to a gene: 13. Here the CDR3 reads CASSQTGAPIGQFF. The CDR3 DNA reads TGTGCCAGCAGTCAAACAGGGGCCCCTATTGGGCAGTTCTTC.

There are a few counts of this clonotype. This rearrangement joins TRBV27 to TRBJ1-5, with a possible D match to TRBD1 (6 bases). Germline V gene data show CDR1 as MNHEY and CDR2 as SMNVEV (reference sequence). Deletions cut 7 bases from V and 0 bases from J, with 28 bases between. There are 20 residues in the CDR3. The CDR3 bases are TGTGCCAGCAATTTCGGGGAACCGGACAGACTCCTCGATAGCAATCAGCCCCAGCATTTT. It is translated as CASNFGEPDRLLDSNQPQHF.

This clonotype appeared a few times. The chain is built from TRBV6-5 and TRBJ2-5; the D call may be TRBD1 or TRBD2 (5 bases each). Germline-derived CDR1 and CDR2 are MNHEY and SVGAGI. The CDR3 contains 13 residues. The germline V and J ends were trimmed by 6 bases and 11 bases, with 19 bases remaining between them. The CDR3 is CASRPGRSWEQYF. The CDR3 DNA reads as TGTGCCAGCAGACCGGGACGGTCCTGGGAGCAGTACTTC.

The chain is built from TRBV7-9 and TRBJ2-4; TRBD1 matches 7 bases. The CDR3 is 16 amino acids. V shed 4 bases, J shed 13 bases, and the junction held 19 bases outside the gene matches. Germline loops: CDR1 SEHNR, CDR2 FQNEAQ (reference sequence). CDR3 loop: CASSSTGVSVRNEQYF. The CDR3 bases are TGTGCCAGCAGCTCAACAGGGGTGTCGGTGAGGAATGAGCAGTACTTC.

The genes are TRBV7-8 and TRBJ2-1; 10 nucleotides agree with TRBD2. Per the germline V gene, CDR1 is SGHVS and CDR2 is FQNEAQ. With V trimmed by 5 bases and J by 3 bases, 10 bases remained unmatched. The CDR3 has 17 amino acids. The CDR3 sequence is CASSPIRTSGNYNEQFF. The CDR3 DNA is TGTGCCAGCAGCCCAATAAGGACTAGCGGCAACTACAATGAGCAGTTCTTC.

The sample holds many counts of this clonotype. V is TRBV5-1 and J is TRBJ2-3; 8 positions match TRBD2. V was clipped by 0 bases and J by 6 bases; unmatched bases: 9. CDR3 length equals 16 residues. CDR1 and CDR2 (germline): SGHRS, YFSETQ. CDR3 DNA: TGCGCCAGCAGCTTGGAAGGCGGGGGGCCCGTGGATACGCAGTATTTT. The encoded protein is CASSLEGGGPVDTQYF.

The chain joins TRBV2 to TRBJ2-3; D unclear. Trimming removed 3 bases at V and 1 base at J, with 11 bases between. Germline V gene sequence: CDR1 SNHLY, CDR2 FYNNEI. The CDR3 contains 15 residues. CDR3 region: CASSEPDPGTDTQYF. CDR3 DNA sequence: TGTGCCAGCAGTGAGCCGGACCCTGGCACAGATACGCAGTATTTT.

The chain links TRBV6-5 to TRBJ1-5; TRBD1 agrees at 7 bases. The CDR3 consists of 14 residues. Per the germline V gene, CDR1 is MNHEY and CDR2 is SVGAGI. V trimming: 5 bases; J trimming: 8 bases; junction bases outside the gene matches: 9. The CDR3 is CASSLLTGREPQHF. The CDR3 DNA reads TGTGCCAGCAGTCTTTTGACAGGGAGGGAGCCCCAGCATTTT.

The DNA of the CDR3 is TGCAGTGCTAGAGTCGTAGGCCGTGAAAAACTGTTTTTT. It is translated as CSARVVGREKLFF. V gene TRBV20-1 combines with J gene TRBJ1-4; D is uncertain. V was pared by 1 base and J by 7 bases, with 10 bases between. Looked up from germline, CDR1 is DFQATT and CDR2 is SNEGSKA (reference sequence). The CDR3 sequence is 13 residues long.

The chain couples TRBV20-1 to TRBJ1-4; a possible D gene is TRBD1 (5 bases). Germline loops: CDR1 DFQATT, CDR2 SNEGSKA (reference sequence). V lost 5 bases, J lost 5 bases, and 24 bases lay in between. The CDR3 covers 17 residues. CDR3 in DNA: TGCAGTGCTCGAGGGGACTTTTTAGCAACCCCAAATGAAAAACTGTTTTTT. It encodes CSARGDFLATPNEKLFF.

This clonotype occurred a few times. This chain joins TRBV28 and TRBJ2-7; the match to TRBD1 covers 12 bases. The germline V gene has CDR1 MDHEN and CDR2 SYDVKM. The CDR3 spans 16 residues. Unmatched junction bases numbered 7, after V lost 1 base and J lost 6 bases. CDR3 residues: CASSLFGTGGTGEQYF. In DNA form, the CDR3 reads TGTGCCAGCAGTTTATTTGGGACAGGGGGCACGGGCGAGCAGTACTTC. Based on the CDR3 plus reference TRBV28 and TRBJ2-7, the full variable domain is DVKVTQSSRYLVKRTGEKVFLECVQDMDHENMFWYRQDPGLGLRLIYFSYDVKMKEKGDIPEGYSVSREKKERFSLILESASTNQTSMYLCASSLFGTGGTGEQYFGPGTRLTVT.

This chain connects TRBV2 to TRBJ2-3; 8 bases fit TRBD2. After removal of 8 bases from V and 3 bases from J, the junction contained 7 bases not matched to a gene. Germline V gene data show CDR1 as SNHLY and CDR2 as FYNNEI. The CDR3 covers 14 residues. Here the CDR3 reads CASAPGGPTDTQYF. CDR3 nucleotide sequence: TGTGCCAGCGCCCCGGGGGGGCCTACAGATACGCAGTATTTT.

This clonotype was seen a handful of times. The V gene is TRBV18, the J gene TRBJ2-1; a weak D match, TRBD1 (6 bases). Trimming pared 4 bases from V and 5 bases from J, leaving 9 bases between. Germline V gene lookup returns CDR1 KGHSH and CDR2 LQKENI. The CDR3 contains 13 residues. This CDR3 reads CASSRQEHNEQFF. The CDR3 nucleotides are TGTGCCAGCTCACGACAGGAGCACAATGAGCAGTTCTTC.

The rearrangement joins TRBV2 to TRBJ1-2; perhaps TRBD1 as D (5 bases). Germline V lookup: CDR1 SNHLY, CDR2 FYNNEI. Between the trimmed V and J ends, which lost 10 bases and 7 bases, there was a span of 19 bases. The CDR3 has 13 amino acids. The CDR3 is CATPQDSRSGYTF. CDR3 DNA sequence: TGTGCCACTCCTCAAGACAGCCGAAGTGGCTACACCTTC. The full variable domain, completed using reference TRBV2 and TRBJ1-2, is EPEVTQTPSHQVTQMGQEVILRCVPISNHLYFYWYRQILGQKVEFLVSFYNNEISEKSEIFDDQFSVERPDGSNFTLKIRSTKLEDSAMYFCATPQDSRSGYTFGSGTRLTVV.

The chain combines TRBV29-1 with TRBJ2-3; perhaps TRBD2 as D (5 bases). Trimming removed 3 bases from V and 3 bases from J, with 13 bases in between. The CDR3 is made up of 14 amino acids. Germline assignment: CDR1 SQVTM and CDR2 ANQGSEA. CDR3 nucleotide sequence: TGCAGCGTTGAGCGAGGACTCGTAACAGATACGCAGTATTTT. This codes for CSVERGLVTDTQYF.

This clonotype is a singleton in its sample. V is TRBV3-1 and J is TRBJ1-1; TRBD1 agrees at 8 bases. Trimming cost V 4 bases and J 10 bases; bases outside gene matches: 11. CDR1 is LGHDT and CDR2 is YNNKEL in the germline V gene (reference sequence). The length of the CDR3 is 14 residues. The CDR3 loop is CASSREQGVGGAFF. The CDR3 DNA is TGTGCCAGCAGCCGAGAACAGGGGGTGGGTGGAGCTTTCTTT.

The chain uses TRBV7-3 and TRBJ1-6; D is possibly TRBD1 (6 bases). CDR1 is SGHTA, CDR2 FQGTGA, per germline. The CDR3 consists of 15 residues. The V and J ends lost 6 bases and 4 bases respectively, with 13 bases between them. CDR3 loop: CASSITTGYNSPLHF. Here the CDR3 DNA reads TGTGCCAGCAGTATAACGACAGGTTATAATTCACCCCTCCACTTT.

The V and J genes are TRBV6-6 and TRBJ2-6; 7 nucleotides match TRBD1. Per the germline V gene, CDR1 is MNHNY and CDR2 is SVGAGI (reference sequence). With V trimmed by 11 bases and J by 0 bases, 10 bases remained unmatched. This CDR3 is 16 amino acids long. The CDR3, as DNA: TGTGCCGTCAGACGACAGGGCGACTCTGGGGCCAACGTCCTGACTTTC. Protein product: CAVRRQGDSGANVLTF.

V is TRBV20-1 and J is TRBJ2-3; D possibly uses TRBD1 or TRBD2 (5 bases each). V dropped 5 bases and J dropped 12 bases, with 12 bases sitting between them. This CDR3 comprises 10 residues. Germline V gene data show CDR1 as DFQATT and CDR2 as SNEGSKA (reference sequence). CDR3 nucleotide sequence: TGCAGTGCTGGAGCTAGGGACCAGTATTTT. This codes for CSAGARDQYF.

This clonotype showed up just a few times. This rearrangement joins TRBV12-3 or TRBV12-4 to TRBJ2-3; perhaps TRBD1 as D (5 bases). The germline V and J ends were trimmed by 5 bases and 10 bases, with 13 bases remaining between them. This CDR3 comprises 12 residues. Here the CDR3 DNA reads TGTGCCAGCAGTAAAGCAGGCAGGGCGCAGTATTTT. It yields the protein CASSKAGRAQYF.

This chain uses TRBV20-1 with TRBJ1-2, with a tentative D call TRBD1 (5 bases). The CDR3 has 12 residues. CDR1 and CDR2 (germline): DFQATT, SNEGSKA (reference sequence). Trimming removed 5 bases from V and 4 bases from J, with 11 bases in between. The CDR3 DNA reads TGCAGTGCTGCAGGGCGGTCCTATGGCTACACCTTC. Amino acid sequence: CSAAGRSYGYTF.

This clonotype has more than one count but fewer than ten. The chain combines TRBV4-3 with TRBJ2-7, with D possibly TRBD2 on 6 matching bases. The CDR3 totals 17 residues. The V end was cut by 0 bases, the J end by 0 bases, with 15 bases between. The germline V gene has CDR1 LGHNA and CDR2 YSLEER. CDR3 nucleotides: TGCGCCAGCAGCCAAGAAAGTGACGGGGGATTCTCCTACGAGCAGTACTTC. Residues: CASSQESDGGFSYEQYF.

The V call is TRBV12-3 or TRBV12-4, the J call TRBJ2-1; D remains unclear. The closer fit of TRBJ2-7 to the DNA end suggests the J call may be wrong. This CDR3 region has 14 residues. Written as DNA, the CDR3 is TGTGCCAGCAGTTTAGTATTCCCTTACAATGAGCAGTACTTC. Translation: CASSLVFPYNEQYF.